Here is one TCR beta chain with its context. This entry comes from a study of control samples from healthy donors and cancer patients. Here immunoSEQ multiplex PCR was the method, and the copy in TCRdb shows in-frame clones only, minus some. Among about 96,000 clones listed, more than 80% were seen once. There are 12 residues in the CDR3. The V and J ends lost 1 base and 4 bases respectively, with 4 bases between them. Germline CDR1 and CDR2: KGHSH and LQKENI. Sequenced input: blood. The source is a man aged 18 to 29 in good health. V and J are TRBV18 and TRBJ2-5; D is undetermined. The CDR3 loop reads CASSPRAETQYF. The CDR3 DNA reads TGTGCCAGCTCACCACGGGCAGAGACCCAGTACTTC.